The 25 T cell receptor beta chains below come from one sample, sequenced in a study of cytomegalovirus exposure and HLA in healthy donors. The primer mix had 60 Vbeta and 13 Jbeta primers. Some clones are missing from TCRdb's copy, which holds only in-frame ones; the method was immunoSEQ multiplex PCR. The sample includes approximately 120,000 clones, roughly four fifths seen only once; the top ten take 1.9%. Source material: PBMCs. Source of these receptors: a man in his fifties in good health and CMV-seronegative.

The chain has TRBV4-2 and TRBJ1-6; D not certain. There are 14 residues in the CDR3. Trimming shortened V by 1 base and J by 8 bases, and 9 bases separated the two germline ends. Germline values: CDR1 LGHNA, CDR2 YNFKEQ. CDR3 bases: TGTGCCAGCAGCCAAGTCGGCGGGGATTCACCCCTCCACTTT. Translating gives CASSQVGGDSPLHF.

V usage is TRBV5-6 and J usage is TRBJ2-5, with a possible D match to TRBD1 (6 bases). Trimming cost V 1 base and J 3 bases, with 10 bases left between them. This CDR3 region has 14 residues. The germline gives CDR1 SGHDT, CDR2 YYEEEE. In DNA form, the CDR3 reads TGTGCCAGCAGCTTGAGAGGGGGAGAAGAGACCCAGTACTTC. This encodes CASSLRGGEETQYF.

The CDR3 nucleotides are TGTGCCAGCAAAGGACAGAATAATGAAAAACTGTTTTTT. Its protein product is CASKGQNNEKLFF. The V and J genes are TRBV6-4 and TRBJ1-4; maybe TRBD1 (6 bases). There are 13 residues in the CDR3. Germline V lookup: CDR1 MRHNA, CDR2 SNTAGT. V was cut by 7 bases and J by 4 bases, with 10 bases left in between.

This clone came up a few times. The chain links TRBV2 to TRBJ2-7, with D possibly being TRBD1 (6 bases). Trimming cost V 6 bases and J 5 bases, with 14 bases left between them. The length of the CDR3 is 13 residues. The germline V gene has CDR1 SNHLY and CDR2 FYNNEI. CDR3 bases: TGTGCCAGCAGCGTCGTGGGGGCTGACGAGCAGTACGTC. This codes for CASSVVGADEQYV.

V gene TRBV5-5 combines with J gene TRBJ1-5; 8 nucleotides align to TRBD1. The CDR3 is 14 amino acids. Germline V gene sequence: CDR1 SGHKS, CDR2 YYEKEE (reference sequence). V lost 4 bases to trimming and J lost 2 bases; unmatched junction nucleotides: 2. CDR3 sequence reads: CASSLTGGNQPQHF. Written as DNA, the CDR3 is TGTGCCAGCAGCCTGACAGGGGGCAATCAGCCCCAGCATTTT.

The V call is TRBV14, the J call TRBJ1-4; 10 bases map to TRBD1. The CDR3 has 14 residues. The V gene end was trimmed by 6 bases and the J gene end by 10 bases; junction bases not matched to a gene: 8. CDR1 is SGHDN, CDR2 FVKESK, per germline. The chain's CDR3 is CASRPGTGVGKLFF. CDR3 bases: TGTGCCAGCAGACCCGGGACAGGGGTCGGAAAACTGTTTTTT.

This clone was observed a few times. An end of the junction differs from the germline gene, which may be a read error. The chain recombines TRBV7-9 with TRBJ1-5; D uncertain. The CDR3 totals 12 residues. Germline V gene data show CDR1 as SEHNR and CDR2 as FQNEAQ (reference sequence). CDR3 coding DNA: TGTTCCAGCAGCTCGGGCAATCAGCCCCAGCATTTT. Protein sequence: CSSSSGNQPQHF.

Remarks on this clone: Additional DNA sequences in this sample encode the identical CDR3. The DNA for the CDR3 is TGTGCCAGCAGCTCCACCAGCGGGTACAATGAGCAGTTCTTC. This codes for CASSSTSGYNEQFF. The chain joins TRBV7-3 to TRBJ2-1; a possible D gene is TRBD2 (6 bases). The V and J ends lost 4 bases and 4 bases respectively, with 11 bases between them. This CDR3 contains 14 residues. Germline values: CDR1 SGHTA, CDR2 FQGTGA. Full variable domain (missing parts from reference TRBV7-3 and TRBJ2-1): GAGVSQTPSNKVTEKGKYVELRCDPISGHTALYWYRQSLGQGPEFLIYFQGTGAADDSGLPNDRFFAVRPEGSVSTLKIQRTERGDSAVYLCASSSTSGYNEQFFGPGTRLTVL.

The chain couples TRBV7-9 to TRBJ2-3; 14 bases match TRBD2. Per the germline V gene, CDR1 is SEHNR and CDR2 is FQNEAQ (reference sequence). CDR3 size: 16 residues. V was clipped by 10 bases and J by 0 bases; unmatched bases: 6. The CDR3 DNA follows: TGTGCCACAAGACTAGCGGGGGGGCGCAGCACAGATACGCAGTATTTT. This encodes CATRLAGGRSTDTQYF.

The gene calls are TRBV28 and TRBJ1-3, with TRBD1 identical over 7 bases. The CDR3 extends over 15 amino acids. The germline V gene encodes CDR1 MDHEN and CDR2 SYDVKM. J gave up 0 bases and V 6 bases, and 5 bases lay outside the gene matches. DNA for the CDR3: TGTGCCAGCAGGGGGACAGTTCACTCTGGAAACACCATATATTTT. It codes for CASRGTVHSGNTIYF.

The chain has TRBV6-5 and TRBJ1-2; 8 bases are a match to TRBD1. Germline V gives CDR1 MNHEY, CDR2 SVGAGI. This CDR3 has 14 amino acids. Unmatched junction bases numbered 9, after V lost 4 bases and J lost 8 bases. The CDR3 sequence is CASSSQGALRGYTF. CDR3 sequence (DNA): TGTGCCAGCAGTTCCCAGGGGGCCCTGAGGGGCTACACCTTC.

The chain couples TRBV7-2 to TRBJ1-2, with 7 bases fitting TRBD1. The CDR3 has 14 residues. The V segment lost 0 bases and the J segment 6 bases; nucleotides outside the gene matches: 4. The germline gives CDR1 SGHTA, CDR2 FQGNSA. Written as DNA, the CDR3 is TGTGCCAGCAGCTTAGCCTTCAGGGGGGATGGCTACACCTTC. Translated: CASSLAFRGDGYTF.

V and J are TRBV6-6 and TRBJ1-4; D unclear. Between the trimmed V and J ends, which lost 5 bases and 2 bases, there was a span of 6 bases. CDR3 length: 13 amino acids. Germline-derived CDR1 and CDR2 are MNHNY and SVGAGI (reference sequence). The CDR3 DNA reads as TGTGCCAGCAGTCTCGTCACTAATGAAAAACTGTTTTTT. Protein sequence: CASSLVTNEKLFF.

The J gene is TRBJ1-3, the V gene TRBV9, with 10 bases that match TRBD1. V lost 0 bases, J lost 0 bases, and 6 bases stayed unmatched. This CDR3 is 18 amino acids long. Germline V gene lookup returns CDR1 SGDLS and CDR2 YYNGEE. CDR3 bases: TGTGCCAGCAGCGTAGCAGGGACAGGGGCTTCCTCTGGAAACACCATATATTTT. Translating gives CASSVAGTGASSGNTIYF.

The chain uses TRBV6-5 and TRBJ1-5, with a weak D call TRBD1 (6 bases). This CDR3 comprises 16 residues. V was pared by 4 bases and J by 6 bases, with 19 bases between. Germline V lookup: CDR1 MNHEY, CDR2 SVGAGI. CDR3 protein: CASSSITPGQGQPQHF. CDR3 nucleotides: TGTGCCAGCAGTTCCATAACCCCGGGACAAGGTCAGCCCCAGCATTTT.

The chain joins TRBV4-1 to TRBJ1-2, with D unclear. With 1 base removed from V and 4 bases from J, the gap between germline ends came to 10 bases. The CDR3 runs 14 residues. Germline loops: CDR1 MGHRA, CDR2 YSYEKL. The CDR3 protein is CASSQAGGIYGYTF. The CDR3 coding sequence is TGCGCCAGCAGCCAAGCCGGAGGGATCTATGGCTACACCTTC.

This clone was picked up one time. The chain recombines TRBV5-1 with TRBJ1-3, with 10 bases matching TRBD1. The CDR3 is made up of 16 amino acids. CDR1 and CDR2 (germline): SGHRS, YFSETQ. V shed 3 bases, J shed 3 bases, and the junction held 6 bases outside the gene matches. CDR3 bases: TGCGCCAGCAGCTCCTCCGGGACAGGGGATGGAAACACCATATATTTT. This codes for CASSSSGTGDGNTIYF.

The chain couples TRBV29-1 to TRBJ2-1, with 9 positions matching TRBD1. The CDR3 runs 15 residues. The germline V gene encodes CDR1 SQVTM and CDR2 ANQGSEA. J was trimmed by 3 bases and V by 7 bases; bases with no gene match: 10. CDR3 sequence: CSGNTGTGHYNEQFF. The CDR3, as DNA: TGCAGCGGAAATACCGGGACAGGGCACTACAATGAGCAGTTCTTC.

The J gene is TRBJ2-2, the V gene TRBV5-1, with 12 bases fitting TRBD2. The germline V gene encodes CDR1 SGHRS and CDR2 YFSETQ. V lost 3 bases and J lost 5; bases outside the gene matches: 8. The CDR3 sequence is 17 residues long. The DNA of the CDR3 is TGCGCCAGCAGCTCCCCCCTAGCGGGGGGGCTAACCGGGGAGCTGTTTTTT. Protein product: CASSSPLAGGLTGELFF.

The rearrangement joins TRBV5-1 to TRBJ2-7; 7 bases align to TRBD1. Losses at the gene ends were 8 bases for V and 2 bases for J; bases not matched to a gene: 4. The CDR3 has 12 amino acids. In germline, CDR1 is SGHRS, CDR2 YFSETQ. CDR3 sequence: CARRDSAYEQYF. In DNA form, the CDR3 reads TGCGCCAGGAGGGACAGCGCCTACGAGCAGTACTTC.

This chain uses TRBV28 with TRBJ2-7; 8 positions match TRBD1. The V gene's germline CDR1 is MDHEN and CDR2 SYDVKM. The CDR3 contains 12 residues. V lost 6 bases, J lost 4 bases, and 2 bases stayed unmatched. This CDR3 is CASRTGEYEQYF. The CDR3, as DNA: TGTGCCAGCAGGACAGGGGAATACGAGCAGTACTTC. Looking up the rest from reference TRBV28 and TRBJ2-7 gives the full variable domain: DVKVTQSSRYLVKRTGEKVFLECVQDMDHENMFWYRQDPGLGLRLIYFSYDVKMKEKGDIPEGYSVSREKKERFSLILESASTNQTSMYLCASRTGEYEQYFGPGTRLTVT.

This clone was counted once. V is TRBV6-4 and J is TRBJ1-5; 7 bases fit TRBD1. CDR3 length: 15 residues. With V trimmed by 6 bases and J by 5 bases, 10 bases remained unmatched. Germline CDR1 is MRHNA and CDR2 is SNTAGT. For the CDR3, the DNA is TGTGCCAGCAGCAACGACAGGGTTAGTGATCAGCCCCAGCATTTT. Its protein product is CASSNDRVSDQPQHF.

In its sample, this clone was seen a few times. The rearrangement links TRBV25-1 to TRBJ1-1; D may be TRBD1 (6 bases). V gave up 3 bases and J gave up 8 bases, with 16 bases separating them. Germline CDR1 and CDR2: MGHDK and SYGVNS. This CDR3 spans 14 amino acids. The CDR3 is CASSDPGVKREAFF. CDR3 nucleotide sequence: TGTGCCAGCAGTGACCCAGGGGTGAAGAGGGAAGCTTTCTTT.

This clone was found a few times. The J gene is TRBJ2-1, the V gene TRBV4-3; TRBD1 is a possible D gene (5 bases). The CDR3 runs to 14 residues. The germline gives CDR1 LGHNA, CDR2 YSLEER. V lost 4 bases and J lost 8, with 15 bases in between. The DNA for the CDR3 is TGCGCCAGCAGCCTATATTCGTCACAGGATGAGCAGTTCTTC. Translation: CASSLYSSQDEQFF.

V usage is TRBV4-1 and J usage is TRBJ1-1, with 8 bases aligning to TRBD1. V dropped 0 bases and J dropped 6; count of bases not matched to a gene: 6. The length of the CDR3 is 15 residues. From germline, CDR1 is MGHRA and CDR2 YSYEKL. This chain's CDR3 is CASSQETGVRAEAFF. CDR3 nucleotide sequence: TGCGCCAGCAGCCAAGAGACAGGGGTGAGGGCTGAAGCTTTCTTT.